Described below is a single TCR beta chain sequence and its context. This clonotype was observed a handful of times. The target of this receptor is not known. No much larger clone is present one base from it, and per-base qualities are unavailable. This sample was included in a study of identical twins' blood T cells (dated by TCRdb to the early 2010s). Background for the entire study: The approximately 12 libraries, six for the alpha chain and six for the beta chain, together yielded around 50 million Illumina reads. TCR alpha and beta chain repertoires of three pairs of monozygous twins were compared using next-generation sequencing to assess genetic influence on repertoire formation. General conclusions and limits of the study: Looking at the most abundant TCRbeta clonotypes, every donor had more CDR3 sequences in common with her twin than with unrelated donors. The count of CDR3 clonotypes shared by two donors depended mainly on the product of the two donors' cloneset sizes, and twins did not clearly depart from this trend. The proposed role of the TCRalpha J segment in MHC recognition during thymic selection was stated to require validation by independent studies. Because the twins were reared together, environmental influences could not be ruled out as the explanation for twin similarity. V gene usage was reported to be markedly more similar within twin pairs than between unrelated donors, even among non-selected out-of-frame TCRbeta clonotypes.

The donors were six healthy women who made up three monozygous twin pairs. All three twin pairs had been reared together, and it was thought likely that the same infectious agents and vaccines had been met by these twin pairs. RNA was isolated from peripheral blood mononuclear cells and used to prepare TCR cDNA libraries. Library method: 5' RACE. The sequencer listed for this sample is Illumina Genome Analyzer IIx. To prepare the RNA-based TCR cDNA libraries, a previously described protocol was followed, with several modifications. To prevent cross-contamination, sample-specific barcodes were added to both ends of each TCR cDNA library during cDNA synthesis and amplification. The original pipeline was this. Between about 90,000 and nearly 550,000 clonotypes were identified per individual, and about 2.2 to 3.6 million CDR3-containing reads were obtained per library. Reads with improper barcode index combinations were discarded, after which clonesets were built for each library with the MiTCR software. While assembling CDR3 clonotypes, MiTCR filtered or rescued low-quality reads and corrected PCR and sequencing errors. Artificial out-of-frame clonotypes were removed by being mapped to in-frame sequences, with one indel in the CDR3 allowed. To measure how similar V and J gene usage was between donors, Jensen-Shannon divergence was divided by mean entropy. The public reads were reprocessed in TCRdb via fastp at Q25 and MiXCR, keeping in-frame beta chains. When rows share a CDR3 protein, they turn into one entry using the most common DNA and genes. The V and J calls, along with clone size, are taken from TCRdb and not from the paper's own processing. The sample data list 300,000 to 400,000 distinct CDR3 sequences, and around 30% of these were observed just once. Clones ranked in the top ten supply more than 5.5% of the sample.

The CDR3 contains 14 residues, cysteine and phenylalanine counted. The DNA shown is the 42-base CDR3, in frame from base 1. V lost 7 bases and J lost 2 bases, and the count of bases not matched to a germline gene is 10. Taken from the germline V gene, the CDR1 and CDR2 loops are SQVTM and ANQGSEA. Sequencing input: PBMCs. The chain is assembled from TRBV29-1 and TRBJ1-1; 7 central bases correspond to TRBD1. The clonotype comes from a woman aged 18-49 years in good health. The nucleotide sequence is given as TGCAGCGCCCTAGGGACAGAGACTAACACTGAAGCTTTCTTT. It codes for CSALGTETNTEAFF. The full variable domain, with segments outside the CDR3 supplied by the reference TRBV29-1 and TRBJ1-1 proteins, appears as SAVISQKPSRDICQRGTSLTIQCQVDSQVTMMFWYRQQPGQSLTLIATANQGSEATYESGFVIDKFPISRPNLTFSTLTVSNMSPEDSSIYLCSALGTETNTEAFFGQGTRLTVV.